The entry that follows covers one TCR beta chain sequence. This record comes from a study of technical replicates of blood from a few donors. Sequencing used immunoSEQ multiplex PCR; TCRdb keeps in-frame clones, though not all of them. The table includes about 14,000 clones, about 80% detected once. The CDR3 sequence is 17 residues long. V shed 3 bases and J 6 bases; nucleotides not matched to a gene: 13. CDR1 and CDR2 from the germline V gene are KGHSH and LQKENI. The sequenced sample was PBMCs. This TCR derives from a human donor in good health. The chain combines TRBV18 with TRBJ2-2; 7 nucleotides line up with TRBD1. In DNA, the CDR3 is TGTGCCAGCTCACCTAATACCGGGACAGCGACCGCCGGGGAGCTGTTTTTT. Amino acids: CASSPNTGTATAGELFF.